Detailed here is one T cell receptor beta chain. As yet, its antigen is unknown. Method: immunoSEQ multiplex PCR; TCRdb's copy keeps in-frame clones and lacks some. The sample records fewer than 120,000 clones, 80% to 95% being singletons. Samples with a second dose at about 4 or about 12 weeks were pooled together. The sample originates from a study of T cell responses to AZD1222 COVID-19 vaccine. Study-wide points: The study found vaccine-associated CD4 TCRs spanning spike, dominant at 160-218 and 743-854. Recipients of AZD1222 seropositive at baseline numbered only six or seven. Recipients of two AZD1222 doses showed rising Spike-specific TCR breadth and depth.

Germline-derived CDR1 and CDR2 are KGHSH and LQKENI. This CDR3 has 13 amino acids. V dropped 4 bases and J dropped 5 bases, with 9 bases sitting between them. Material: peripheral blood, obtained 28 days after the second AZD1222 dose. The sequence was collected from an adult who received the AZD1222 COVID-19 vaccine. The V call is TRBV18, the J call TRBJ2-1; no clear D gene. CDR3 in amino acids: CASSHGPNNEQFF. In nucleotides, the CDR3 is TGTGCCAGCTCACACGGTCCGAACAATGAGCAGTTCTTC.